What follows describes a single TCR beta chain. Its antigen is not known. This specimen belongs to a study of cytomegalovirus exposure and HLA in healthy donors. The primer mix had 60 Vbeta and 13 Jbeta primers. Profiling relied on immunoSEQ multiplex PCR, and the TCRdb table lists in-frame clones only, not all of them. The profile covers about 150,000 clones, with roughly four fifths appearing a single time and more than 6.5% taken by the ten largest. The germline V and J ends were trimmed by 0 bases and 4 bases, with 10 bases remaining between them. This CDR3 has 14 amino acids. CDR1 and CDR2 (germline): SGHRS, YFSETQ. Study-level points and caveats: There were reportedly fewer N-insertions in an Asian-associated ancestry cluster than the roughly 670-donor mean, in a later analysis.

The sequence was obtained from a man aged 25-40 years in good health and CMV-seronegative. The rearrangement joins TRBV5-1 to TRBJ2-5; the D gene is possibly TRBD2 (6 bases). Source material: PBMCs. The CDR3 DNA reads TGCGCCAGCAGCTTGGCCGGAGGGCGAGAGACCCAGTACTTC. Translation: CASSLAGGRETQYF. Combining the CDR3 with reference TRBV5-1 and TRBJ2-5 gives the whole variable domain KAGVTQTPRYLIKTRGQQVTLSCSPISGHRSVSWYQQTPGQGLQFLFEYFSETQRNKGNFPGRFSGRQFSNSRSEMNVSTLELGDSALYLCASSLAGGRETQYFGPGTRLLVL.